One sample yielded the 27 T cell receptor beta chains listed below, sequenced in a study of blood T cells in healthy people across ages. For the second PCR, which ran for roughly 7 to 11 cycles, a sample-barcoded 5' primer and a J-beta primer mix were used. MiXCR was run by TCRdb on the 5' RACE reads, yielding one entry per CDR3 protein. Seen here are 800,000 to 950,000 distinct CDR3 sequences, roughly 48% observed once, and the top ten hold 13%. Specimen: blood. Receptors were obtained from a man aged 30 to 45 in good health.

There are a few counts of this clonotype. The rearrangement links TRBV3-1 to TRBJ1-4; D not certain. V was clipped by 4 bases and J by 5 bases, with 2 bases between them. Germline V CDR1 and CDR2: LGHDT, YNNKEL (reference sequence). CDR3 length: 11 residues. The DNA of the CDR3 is TGTGCCAGCAGCCGAAATGAAAAACTGTTTTTT. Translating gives CASSRNEKLFF.

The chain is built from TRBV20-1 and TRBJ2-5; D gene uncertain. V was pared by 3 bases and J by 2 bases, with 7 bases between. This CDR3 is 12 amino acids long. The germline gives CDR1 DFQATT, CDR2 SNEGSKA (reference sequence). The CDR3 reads CSASLLQETQYF. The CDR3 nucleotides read TGCAGTGCTAGCCTACTACAAGAGACCCAGTACTTC.

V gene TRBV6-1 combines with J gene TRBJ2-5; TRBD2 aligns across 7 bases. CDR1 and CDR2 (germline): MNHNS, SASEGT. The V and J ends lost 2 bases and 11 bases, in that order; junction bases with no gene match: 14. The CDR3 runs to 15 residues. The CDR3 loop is CASSEYGLGANEQYF. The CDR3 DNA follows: TGTGCCAGCAGTGAATACGGACTAGGGGCGAATGAGCAGTACTTC.

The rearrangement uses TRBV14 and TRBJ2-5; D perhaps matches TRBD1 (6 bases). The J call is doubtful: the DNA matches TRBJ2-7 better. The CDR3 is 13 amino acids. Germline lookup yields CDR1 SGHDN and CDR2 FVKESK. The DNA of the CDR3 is TGTGCCAGCAGATTACAGGGCGCGGACGAGCAGTACTTC. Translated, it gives CASRLQGADEQYF.

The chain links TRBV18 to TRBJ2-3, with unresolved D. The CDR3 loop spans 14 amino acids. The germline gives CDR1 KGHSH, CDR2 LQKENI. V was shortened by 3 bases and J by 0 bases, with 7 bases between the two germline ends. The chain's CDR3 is CASSPPPSTDTQYF. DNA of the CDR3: TGTGCCAGCTCACCTCCTCCCAGCACAGATACGCAGTATTTT.

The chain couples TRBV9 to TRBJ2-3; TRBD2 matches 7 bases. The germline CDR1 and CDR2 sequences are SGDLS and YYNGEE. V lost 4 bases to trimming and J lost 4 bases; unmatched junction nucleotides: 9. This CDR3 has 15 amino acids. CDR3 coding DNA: TGTGCCAGCAGCTCCGGAGCGGGGTTAGCAGATACGCAGTATTTT. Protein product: CASSSGAGLADTQYF.

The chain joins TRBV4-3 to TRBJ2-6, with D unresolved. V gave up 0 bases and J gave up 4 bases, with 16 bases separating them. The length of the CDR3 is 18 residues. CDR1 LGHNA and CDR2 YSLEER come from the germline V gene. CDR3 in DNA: TGCGCCAGCAGCCAAGATTTGACTCTGAACTCCGGGGCCAACGTCCTGACTTTC. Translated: CASSQDLTLNSGANVLTF.

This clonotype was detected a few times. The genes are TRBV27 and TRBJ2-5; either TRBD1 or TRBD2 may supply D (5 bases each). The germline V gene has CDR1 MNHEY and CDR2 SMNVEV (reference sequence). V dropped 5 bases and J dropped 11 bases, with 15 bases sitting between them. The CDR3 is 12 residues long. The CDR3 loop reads CASSAFGWGQYF. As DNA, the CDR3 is TGTGCCAGCAGTGCTTTCGGGTGGGGGCAGTACTTC.

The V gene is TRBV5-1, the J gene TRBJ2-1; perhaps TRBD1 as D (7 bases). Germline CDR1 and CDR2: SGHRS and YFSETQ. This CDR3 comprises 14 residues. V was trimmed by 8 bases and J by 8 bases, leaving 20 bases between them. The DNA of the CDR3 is TGCGCCAGTATTGACAGGGAGGCTATGGATGAGCAGTTCTTC. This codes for CASIDREAMDEQFF.

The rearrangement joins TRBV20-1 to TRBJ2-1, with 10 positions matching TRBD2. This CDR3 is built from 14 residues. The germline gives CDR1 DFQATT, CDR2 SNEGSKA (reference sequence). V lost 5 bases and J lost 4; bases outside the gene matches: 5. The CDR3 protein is CSAEQTSGYNEQFF. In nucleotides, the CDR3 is TGCAGTGCTGAGCAGACTAGCGGGTACAATGAGCAGTTCTTC.

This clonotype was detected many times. The CDR3 protein is CASSVGTVSTDTQYF. In DNA, the CDR3 is TGTGCCAGCAGCGTAGGTACCGTTAGCACAGATACGCAGTATTTT. The genes are TRBV9 and TRBJ2-3, with D unresolved. The CDR3 totals 15 residues. Per the germline V gene, CDR1 is SGDLS and CDR2 is YYNGEE. Trimming pared 0 bases from V and 0 bases from J, leaving 8 bases between.

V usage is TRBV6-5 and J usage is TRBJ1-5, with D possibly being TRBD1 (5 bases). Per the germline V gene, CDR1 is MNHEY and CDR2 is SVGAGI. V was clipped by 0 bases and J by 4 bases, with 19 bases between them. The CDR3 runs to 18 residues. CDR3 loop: CASSYSNPGRGLNQPQHF. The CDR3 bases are TGTGCCAGCAGTTACTCGAATCCCGGAAGGGGACTGAATCAGCCCCAGCATTTT.

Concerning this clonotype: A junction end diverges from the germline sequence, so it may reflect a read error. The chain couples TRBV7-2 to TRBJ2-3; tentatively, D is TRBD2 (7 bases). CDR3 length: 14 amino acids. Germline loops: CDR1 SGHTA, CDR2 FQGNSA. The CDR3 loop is CASIRGGPTDTHYF. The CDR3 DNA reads TGTGCCAGCATTAGGGGGGGGCCGACAGATACGCATTATTTT.

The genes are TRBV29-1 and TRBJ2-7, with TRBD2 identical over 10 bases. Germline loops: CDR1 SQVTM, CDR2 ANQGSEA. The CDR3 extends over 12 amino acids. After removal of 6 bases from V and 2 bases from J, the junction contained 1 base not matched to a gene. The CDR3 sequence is CSVSGGAYEQYF. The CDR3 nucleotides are TGCAGCGTGAGCGGGGGGGCCTACGAGCAGTACTTC.

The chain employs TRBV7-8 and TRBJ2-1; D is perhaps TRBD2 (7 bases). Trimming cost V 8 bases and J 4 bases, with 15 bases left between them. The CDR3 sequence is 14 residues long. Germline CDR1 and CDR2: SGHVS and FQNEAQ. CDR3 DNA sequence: TGTGCCAGCGGGGGGGCCCGGGGGTACAATGAGCAGTTCTTC. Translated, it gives CASGGARGYNEQFF.

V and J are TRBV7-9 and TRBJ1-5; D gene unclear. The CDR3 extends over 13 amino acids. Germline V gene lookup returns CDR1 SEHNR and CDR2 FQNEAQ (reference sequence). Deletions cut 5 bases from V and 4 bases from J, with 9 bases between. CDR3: CASSPMQNQPQHF. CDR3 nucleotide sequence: TGTGCCAGCAGCCCAATGCAGAATCAGCCCCAGCATTTT.

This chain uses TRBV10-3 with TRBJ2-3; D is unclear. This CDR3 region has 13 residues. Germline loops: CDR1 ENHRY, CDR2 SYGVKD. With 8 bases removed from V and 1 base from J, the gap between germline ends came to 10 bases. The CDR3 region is CAIGPDGTDTQYF. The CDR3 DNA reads TGTGCCATCGGTCCCGACGGCACAGATACGCAGTATTTT.

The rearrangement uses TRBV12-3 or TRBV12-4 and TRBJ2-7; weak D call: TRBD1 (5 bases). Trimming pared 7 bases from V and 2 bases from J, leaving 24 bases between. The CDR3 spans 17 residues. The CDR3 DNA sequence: TGTGCCAGCAATTCTACAACAGGCCGCTTCCTGACCTACGAGCAGTACTTC. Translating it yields CASNSTTGRFLTYEQYF.

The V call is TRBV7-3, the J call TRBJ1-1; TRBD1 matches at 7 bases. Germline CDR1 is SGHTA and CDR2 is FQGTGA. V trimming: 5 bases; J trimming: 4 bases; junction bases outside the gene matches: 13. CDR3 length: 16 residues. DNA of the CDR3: TGTGCCAGCAGCCCCCAAGGGACAGCGTCGGGCACTGAAGCTTTCTTT. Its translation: CASSPQGTASGTEAFF.

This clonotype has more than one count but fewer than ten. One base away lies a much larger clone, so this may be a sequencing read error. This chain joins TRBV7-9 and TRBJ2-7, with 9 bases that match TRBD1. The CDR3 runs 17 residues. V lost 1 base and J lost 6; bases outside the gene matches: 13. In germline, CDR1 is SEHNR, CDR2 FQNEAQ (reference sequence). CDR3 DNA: TGTGCCAGCAGCTTAGTCGCCGGGACAGGGATCTACTGCGAGCAGTACTTC. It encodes CASSLVAGTGIYCEQYF.

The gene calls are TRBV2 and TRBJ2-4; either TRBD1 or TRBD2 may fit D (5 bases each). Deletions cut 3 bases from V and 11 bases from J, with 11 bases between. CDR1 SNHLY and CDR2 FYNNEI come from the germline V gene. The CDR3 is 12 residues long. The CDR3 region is CASSEGPPVQYF. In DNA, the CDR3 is TGTGCCAGCAGTGAGGGACCTCCCGTTCAGTACTTC. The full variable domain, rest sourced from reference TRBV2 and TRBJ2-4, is EPEVTQTPSHQVTQMGQEVILRCVPISNHLYFYWYRQILGQKVEFLVSFYNNEISEKSEIFDDQFSVERPDGSNFTLKIRSTKLEDSAMYFCASSEGPPVQYFGAGTRLSVL.

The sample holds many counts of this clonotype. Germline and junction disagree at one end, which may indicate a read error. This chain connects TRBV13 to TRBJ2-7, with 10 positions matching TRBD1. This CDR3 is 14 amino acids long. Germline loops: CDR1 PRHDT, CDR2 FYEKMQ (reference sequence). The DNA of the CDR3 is TGTGCCAGCAGTTTAGGGACAGGGGCCTACGAGCAGTACTTC. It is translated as CASSLGTGAYEQYF.

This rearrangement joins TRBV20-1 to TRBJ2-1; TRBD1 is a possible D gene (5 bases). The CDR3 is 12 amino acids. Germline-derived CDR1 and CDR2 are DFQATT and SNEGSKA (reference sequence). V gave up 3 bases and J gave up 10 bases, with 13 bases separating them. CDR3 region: CSASPRVREQFF. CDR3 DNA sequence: TGCAGTGCTAGTCCCAGGGTCCGGGAGCAGTTCTTC.

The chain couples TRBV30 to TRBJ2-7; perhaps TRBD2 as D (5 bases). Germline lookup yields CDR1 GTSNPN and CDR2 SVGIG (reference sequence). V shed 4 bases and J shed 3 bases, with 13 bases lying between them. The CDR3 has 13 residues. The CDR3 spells CAWTRDIGYEQYF. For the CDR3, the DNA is TGTGCCTGGACCCGGGATATCGGCTACGAGCAGTACTTC.

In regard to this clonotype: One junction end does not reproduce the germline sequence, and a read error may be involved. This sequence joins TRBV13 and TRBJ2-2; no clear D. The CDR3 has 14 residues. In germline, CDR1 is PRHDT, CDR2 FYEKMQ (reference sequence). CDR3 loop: CASSLRENAGELFF. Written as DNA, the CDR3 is TGTGCCAGCAGCTTAAGAGAGAACGCCGGGGAGCTGTTTTTT. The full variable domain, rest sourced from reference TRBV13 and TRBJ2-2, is AAGVIQSPRHLIKEKRETATLKCYPIPRHDTVYWYQQGPGQDPQFLISFYEKMQSDKGSIPDRFSAQQFSDYHSELNMSSLELGDSALYFCASSLRENAGELFFGEGSRLTVL.

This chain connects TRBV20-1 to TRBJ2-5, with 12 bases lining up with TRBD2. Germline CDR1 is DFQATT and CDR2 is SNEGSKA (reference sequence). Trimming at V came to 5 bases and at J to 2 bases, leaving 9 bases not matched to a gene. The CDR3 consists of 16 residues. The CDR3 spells CSAGTSGRSLQETQYF. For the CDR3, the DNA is TGCAGTGCTGGGACTAGCGGGCGGTCCCTACAAGAGACCCAGTACTTC.

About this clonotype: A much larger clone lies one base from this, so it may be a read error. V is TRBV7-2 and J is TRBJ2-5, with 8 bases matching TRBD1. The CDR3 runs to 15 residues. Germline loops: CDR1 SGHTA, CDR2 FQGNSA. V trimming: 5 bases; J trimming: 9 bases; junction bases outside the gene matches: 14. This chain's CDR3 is CASSQGPDRVEAQYF. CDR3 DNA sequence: TGTGCCAGCAGCCAAGGGCCGGACAGGGTCGAGGCCCAGTACTTC.